A selection of T cell receptor beta chains follows, all from one sample in a study of blood T cell repertoires in COVID-19. Only in-frame clones appear in the TCRdb table, and some are missing; sequencing was by immunoSEQ multiplex PCR. Here the sample spans approximately 70,000 clones, around 76% being singletons. The sample taken for sequencing was peripheral blood. These receptors came from a human donor in a cohort sampled during active COVID-19. CDR3s include the opening cysteine and the closing phenylalanine or tryptophan. The order of the fields is V gene, D gene, J gene, clone size, CDR3 DNA, CDR3 protein. D genes are given only for firm matches. The listing skips clone size in some rows; elsewhere it reads once, few, many or a size class.

V gene: TRBV3-1/TRBV3-2
D gene: .
J gene: TRBJ2-7
clone size: .
CDR3 DNA: TGTGCCAGCAGCCAAGAGAAGGAGAGCTCCTACGAGCAGTACTTC
CDR3 protein: CASSQEKESSYEQYF

V gene: TRBV12-5
D gene: TRBD1
J gene: TRBJ2-6
clone size: .
CDR3 DNA: TGTGCTAGTGGTTTGGGACAGGGAAACTCTGGGGCCAACGTCCTGACTTTC
CDR3 protein: CASGLGQGNSGANVLTF

V gene: TRBV6-5
D gene: .
J gene: TRBJ1-5
clone size: .
CDR3 DNA: TGTGCCAGCAGTCGAGACAATACCGATCAGCCCCAGCATTTT
CDR3 protein: CASSRDNTDQPQHF

V gene: TRBV5-1
D gene: .
J gene: TRBJ1-2
clone size: .
CDR3 DNA: TGCGCCAGCAGCTCCCAGGGGATCCGGAATGGCTACACCTTC
CDR3 protein: CASSSQGIRNGYTF

V gene: TRBV30
D gene: TRBD1
J gene: TRBJ2-7
clone size: .
CDR3 DNA: TGTGCCTGGAGGGGTCCCCCGGGACAGAGGACCTACGAGCAGTACTTC
CDR3 protein: CAWRGPPGQRTYEQYF

V gene: TRBV27
D gene: .
J gene: TRBJ1-6
clone size: .
CDR3 DNA: TGTGCCAGCAGTTTTGGGACATCGACACCCCTCCACTTT
CDR3 protein: CASSFGTSTPLHF

V gene: TRBV6-2/TRBV6-3
D gene: .
J gene: TRBJ1-6
clone size: .
CDR3 DNA: TGTGCCAGCAGTTACTGGCAAGATAATTCACCCCTCCACTTT
CDR3 protein: CASSYWQDNSPLHF

V gene: TRBV5-4
D gene: .
J gene: TRBJ2-7
clone size: few
CDR3 DNA: TGTGCCAGCAGCACGGGGGTAGGGTCCTCCTACGAGCAGTACTTC
CDR3 protein: CASSTGVGSSYEQYF

V gene: TRBV7-9
D gene: .
J gene: TRBJ2-7
clone size: .
CDR3 DNA: TGTGCCAGCAGCCCCCGGGGATTTTCCTCCTACGAGCAGTACTTC
CDR3 protein: CASSPRGFSSYEQYF

V gene: TRBV2
D gene: .
J gene: TRBJ1-2
clone size: .
CDR3 DNA: TGTGCCAGCAGTGAAAGGGCAGGAGGGGACTACACCTTC
CDR3 protein: CASSERAGGDYTF

V gene: TRBV6-6
D gene: .
J gene: TRBJ1-2
clone size: .
CDR3 DNA: TGTGCCAGCAGTTACGACGGGGGAAATGGCTACACCTTC
CDR3 protein: CASSYDGGNGYTF

V gene: TRBV5-5
D gene: .
J gene: TRBJ2-3
clone size: .
CDR3 DNA: TGTGCCAGCAGCTTGTACCCAGGGGCCACAGATACGCAGTATTTT
CDR3 protein: CASSLYPGATDTQYF

V gene: TRBV10-3
D gene: TRBD1
J gene: TRBJ2-7
clone size: once
CDR3 DNA: TGTGCCATCAGGGGGACAGGGGGCTCTCCCCCCTACGAGCAGTACTTC
CDR3 protein: CAIRGTGGSPPYEQYF

V gene: TRBV5-1
D gene: .
J gene: TRBJ1-2
clone size: .
CDR3 DNA: TGCGCCAGCAGGCTGAGCGGTAACTATGGCTACACCTTC
CDR3 protein: CASRLSGNYGYTF

V gene: TRBV6-5
D gene: .
J gene: TRBJ1-1
clone size: .
CDR3 DNA: TGTGCCAGCAAGACGGGGACACCGAACACTGAAGCTTTCTTT
CDR3 protein: CASKTGTPNTEAFF

V gene: TRBV9
D gene: .
J gene: TRBJ2-1
clone size: .
CDR3 DNA: TGTGCCAGCAGCGTAGTGGCAGGAAGTTACAATGAGCAGTTCTTC
CDR3 protein: CASSVVAGSYNEQFF

V gene: TRBV9
D gene: .
J gene: TRBJ1-3
clone size: .
CDR3 DNA: TGTGCCAGCAGCGTCGACAGGCCCTCCTCTGGAAACACCATATATTTT
CDR3 protein: CASSVDRPSSGNTIYF

V gene: TRBV5-1
D gene: .
J gene: TRBJ2-1
clone size: .
CDR3 DNA: TGCGCCAGCAGCTTGCTCAATGAGCAGTTCTTC
CDR3 protein: CASSLLNEQFF

V gene: TRBV4-2
D gene: .
J gene: TRBJ2-5
clone size: .
CDR3 DNA: TGTGCCAGCAGCCCTGGAGGGTCTCAAGAGACCCAGTACTTC
CDR3 protein: CASSPGGSQETQYF

V gene: TRBV29-1
D gene: TRBD1
J gene: TRBJ2-7
clone size: .
CDR3 DNA: TGCAGCGTTGAGGGACAGGGGCCCCACGAGCAGTACTTC
CDR3 protein: CSVEGQGPHEQYF